The 27 T cell receptor beta chains reported below all come from one sample, sequenced in a study of patients and donors after allogeneic stem cell transplantation. TCRdb ran MiXCR on the RT-PCR reads and lists one entry per CDR3 protein. This table holds under 200,000 distinct CDR3 sequences, about 29% found once. Material: blood, either unsorted or a sorted T cell fraction (not recorded which). These TCRs come from a human donor who was either an allogeneic HSCT recipient or a stem cell or donor lymphocyte infusion donor (not recorded which). It is not recorded whose cells these are; they may come from a transplant donor.

V gene TRBV10-3 combines with J gene TRBJ2-7; 11 bases line up with TRBD2. V trimming: 4 bases; J trimming: 3 bases; junction bases outside the gene matches: 5. Germline CDR1 ENHRY, CDR2 SYGVKD. The CDR3 extends over 15 amino acids. DNA of the CDR3: TGTGCCATCAGTGGACCCGGGACTAGCGGCTACGAGCAGTACTTC. Residues: CAISGPGTSGYEQYF.

The chain couples TRBV7-2 to TRBJ1-1, with D unclear. Trimming shortened V by 5 bases and J by 6 bases, and 7 bases separated the two germline ends. The germline V gene encodes CDR1 SGHTA and CDR2 FQGNSA. The CDR3 length is 11 residues. This CDR3 reads CASSKRAEAFF. The CDR3 DNA reads as TGTGCCAGCAGCAAAAGGGCTGAAGCTTTCTTT.

The chain carries TRBV21-1 and TRBJ2-4; the table names TRBD1, a call not compared with the DNA. TRBV21-1 is given as a pseudogene. The CDR3 is 21 residues long. The DNA of the CDR3 is TGTGCCAGCAGGAAAGGGGGTGAAACTCGTCTCGCGCCTAGAGCCAAAAACATTCAGTACTTC. Translating it yields CASRKGGETRLAPRAKNIQYF.

This clonotype was recorded at least ten times. This rearrangement joins TRBV20-1 to TRBJ2-3; 8 nucleotides align to TRBD2. Germline V gene data show CDR1 as DFQATT and CDR2 as SNEGSKA (reference sequence). J gave up 4 bases and V 5 bases, and 8 bases lay outside the gene matches. The CDR3 totals 14 residues. CDR3 DNA sequence: TGCAGTGCTGTACCGGCGGGAGGCCCAGATACGCAGTATTTT. Translating gives CSAVPAGGPDTQYF.

This clonotype was observed a few times. The chain is built from TRBV11-2 and TRBJ2-3; the D gene is possibly TRBD2 (6 bases). Germline CDR1 SGHAT, CDR2 FQNNGV. Trimming pared 4 bases from V and 4 bases from J, leaving 15 bases between. The CDR3 consists of 15 residues. CDR3 amino acids: CASSSLSGGADTQYF. Here the CDR3 DNA reads TGTGCCAGCAGCTCTCTTAGCGGAGGGGCAGATACGCAGTATTTT.

The genes are TRBV4-3 and TRBJ1-2; 7 bases match TRBD1. Germline CDR1 LGHNA, CDR2 YSLEER. The CDR3 consists of 13 residues. After removal of 0 bases from V and 9 bases from J, the junction contained 4 bases not matched to a gene. CDR3 coding DNA: TGCGCCAGCAGCCAAGAATGGGACAGCAGCTACACCTTC. Protein sequence: CASSQEWDSSYTF.

In its sample, this clonotype was seen a few times. Relative to the germline gene, one junction end is altered; a read error may explain this. This chain uses TRBV6-2 or TRBV6-3 with TRBJ2-1; D ambiguous. The CDR3 sequence is 14 residues long. Germline CDR1 MNHEY, CDR2 SVGEGT. The CDR3 sequence is CASSSRSSYNEQFF. CDR3 nucleotides: TGCGCCAGCAGCTCTAGAAGCTCCTACAATGAGCAGTTCTTC.

This clonotype was observed a single time. The chain links TRBV10-3 to TRBJ2-7; 7 positions match TRBD1. Germline V CDR1 and CDR2: ENHRY, SYGVKD. V dropped 0 bases and J dropped 4; count of bases not matched to a gene: 3. CDR3 length: 14 amino acids. This CDR3 is CAISESGGLYEQYF. In DNA, the CDR3 is TGTGCCATCAGTGAGTCAGGGGGCTTATACGAGCAGTACTTC.

V and J are TRBV12-3 or TRBV12-4 and TRBJ2-7; D perhaps matches TRBD2 (6 bases). The V and J ends lost 6 bases and 1 base respectively, with 10 bases between them. The length of the CDR3 is 13 residues. DNA of the CDR3: TGTGCCAGCAGGACCGGGACTTCCTACGAGCAGTACTTC. It codes for CASRTGTSYEQYF.

This clonotype was seen only a few times. CDR3 sequence (DNA): TGTGCCAGCAGTTTATTCAGGCCGAATAATTCACCCCTCCACTTT. Residues: CASSLFRPNNSPLHF. The J gene is TRBJ1-6, the V gene TRBV27, with unresolved D. CDR1 is MNHEY and CDR2 is SMNVEV in the germline V gene (reference sequence). The CDR3 loop spans 15 amino acids. V shed 1 base and J shed 5 bases, with 9 bases lying between them.

This chain connects TRBV6-5 to TRBJ2-5; TRBD2 might be the D (6 bases). V dropped 2 bases and J dropped 4 bases, with 17 bases sitting between them. Germline assignment: CDR1 MNHEY and CDR2 SVGAGI. The CDR3 is 16 residues long. CDR3 protein: CASSYGPSVWGETQYF. Here the CDR3 DNA reads TGTGCCAGCAGTTACGGGCCTAGCGTTTGGGGAGAGACCCAGTACTTC.

The gene calls are TRBV29-1 and TRBJ2-2; tentative D call: TRBD2 (5 bases). Germline values: CDR1 SQVTM, CDR2 ANQGSEA. V dropped 5 bases and J dropped 1 base, with 11 bases sitting between them. This CDR3 has 14 residues. CDR3 loop: CSVRGQLNTGELFF. The CDR3 coding sequence is TGCAGCGTTCGGGGTCAGTTGAACACCGGGGAGCTGTTTTTT.

The chain carries TRBV7-6 and TRBJ2-3, with 7 bases matching TRBD2. The CDR3 extends over 17 amino acids. Germline V gene lookup returns CDR1 SGHVS and CDR2 FNYEAQ. V shed 5 bases and J 0 bases; nucleotides not matched to a gene: 11. The CDR3 region is CASSRIPGGRSTDTQYF. CDR3 DNA: TGTGCCAGCAGCCGTATCCCGGGAGGTCGTAGCACAGATACGCAGTATTTT.

There are many counts of this clonotype. The chain employs TRBV6-5 and TRBJ2-1; 10 nucleotides align to TRBD2. Germline V gives CDR1 MNHEY, CDR2 SVGAGI. V dropped 5 bases and J dropped 0; count of bases not matched to a gene: 1. CDR3 length: 15 residues. CDR3 region: CASSPSGSSYNEQFF. The CDR3 nucleotides read TGTGCCAGCAGTCCTAGCGGGAGCTCCTACAATGAGCAGTTCTTC.

The chain links TRBV2 to TRBJ2-7; possibly TRBD1 for D (6 bases). This CDR3 spans 13 amino acids. Germline CDR1 SNHLY, CDR2 FYNNEI. The germline V and J ends were trimmed by 6 bases and 2 bases, with 11 bases remaining between them. CDR3: CASRQGSTYEQYF. In DNA, the CDR3 is TGTGCCAGCAGACAGGGTAGCACCTACGAGCAGTACTTC.

J is TRBJ2-1 and V is TRBV14; D is undetermined. The V gene lost 0 bases and the J gene lost 4 bases, with 7 bases spanning the gap. Germline assignment: CDR1 SGHDN and CDR2 FVKESK. CDR3 length: 14 amino acids. CDR3 loop: CASSQEEIYNEQFF. CDR3 in DNA: TGTGCCAGCAGCCAAGAGGAGATTTACAATGAGCAGTTCTTC.

The V call is TRBV7-9, the J call TRBJ2-1, with D perhaps being TRBD1 or TRBD2 (5 bases each). Germline CDR1 and CDR2: SEHNR and FQNEAQ (reference sequence). This CDR3 has 12 residues. Trimming cost V 4 bases and J 14 bases, with 15 bases left between them. DNA for the CDR3: TGTGCCAGCAGCTCCACCGGGGCCCGAAAGTTCTTC. This encodes CASSSTGARKFF.

This clonotype was recorded a few times. The CDR3 DNA sequence: TGTGCCAGCAGCTCCGCTCCACAGGGGGCAGATTCACCCCTCCACTTT. Translating it yields CASSSAPQGADSPLHF. The chain has TRBV5-4 and TRBJ1-6; 9 bases fit TRBD1. The germline gives CDR1 SGHNT, CDR2 YYREEE (reference sequence). With V trimmed by 3 bases and J by 8 bases, 9 bases remained unmatched. The CDR3 loop spans 16 amino acids.

The chain recombines TRBV7-8 with TRBJ1-3, with 10 bases identical to TRBD1. V gave up 5 bases and J gave up 0 bases; unmatched junction bases: 4. There are 16 residues in the CDR3. Germline V CDR1 and CDR2: SGHVS, FQNEAQ. The CDR3 nucleotides are TGTGCCAGCAGCGGCCGGGACAGGGGCTCTGGAAACACCATATATTTT. It codes for CASSGRDRGSGNTIYF. The variable domain in full, with the rest retrieved from reference TRBV7-8 and TRBJ1-3, is GAGVSQSPRYKVAKRGQDVALRCDPISGHVSLFWYQQALGQGPEFLTYFQNEAQLDKSGLPSDRFFAERPEGSVSTLKIQRTQQEDSAVYLCASSGRDRGSGNTIYFGEGSWLTVV.

V is TRBV20-1 and J is TRBJ1-4, with 7 positions matching TRBD1. The CDR3 contains 15 residues. Germline CDR1 and CDR2: DFQATT and SNEGSKA (reference sequence). The J segment lost 7 bases and the V segment lost 0 bases, leaving 8 bases of the junction unmatched. In DNA form, the CDR3 reads TGCAGTGCTAGAGATATGCAGGGGGGGAGTGAAAAACTGTTTTTT. This sequence encodes CSARDMQGGSEKLFF.

This clonotype was seen many times. V usage is TRBV5-1 and J usage is TRBJ2-7; 9 bases align to TRBD1. This CDR3 comprises 14 residues. Germline lookup yields CDR1 SGHRS and CDR2 YFSETQ. J was trimmed by 1 base and V by 4 bases; bases with no gene match: 3. The CDR3 region is CASSSGQGSYEQYF. The CDR3 DNA sequence: TGCGCCAGCAGCAGCGGACAGGGGTCCTACGAGCAGTACTTC.

This chain uses TRBV5-1 with TRBJ2-1; TRBD2 agrees at 12 bases. Germline CDR1 SGHRS, CDR2 YFSETQ. CDR3 length equals 14 residues. V was clipped by 7 bases and J by 6 bases; unmatched bases: 5. The DNA for the CDR3 is TGCGCCAGCTCCGGACTAGCGGGAAGCAATGAGCAGTTCTTC. Encoded protein: CASSGLAGSNEQFF.

This clonotype occurred a few times. The chain recombines TRBV2 with TRBJ1-2; the D is unclear. Per germline, CDR1 SNHLY and CDR2 FYNNEI. The CDR3 loop spans 13 amino acids. V lost 4 bases and J 7 bases, leaving 13 bases between the germline ends. The CDR3 region has the DNA TGTGCCAGCAGTGGAGGTCCTCTTTTTGGCTACACCTTC. Its translation is CASSGGPLFGYTF.

This clonotype was observed once. The chain couples TRBV12-3 or TRBV12-4 to TRBJ2-3; perhaps TRBD2 as D (7 bases). This CDR3 is 15 amino acids long. Deletions cut 2 bases from V and 3 bases from J, with 12 bases between. Here the CDR3 reads CASSLIQGGTDTQYF. In DNA form, the CDR3 reads TGTGCCAGCAGTTTAATACAGGGAGGGACAGATACGCAGTATTTT.

The V call is TRBV27, the J call TRBJ1-1; D possibly corresponds to TRBD1 (5 bases). This CDR3 region has 13 residues. V gave up 7 bases and J gave up 1 base, with 10 bases separating them. Germline CDR1 is MNHEY and CDR2 is SMNVEV (reference sequence). The CDR3 spells CASNRQGNTEAFF. The CDR3 nucleotides read TGTGCCAGCAACCGTCAGGGGAACACTGAAGCTTTCTTT.

This clonotype showed up just a few times. The chain carries TRBV11-3 and TRBJ1-1; 7 nucleotides agree with TRBD1. The CDR3 loop spans 15 amino acids. Germline trimming cut 1 base from V and 9 bases from J; bases unmatched to any gene: 11. CDR1 is SGHNT, CDR2 YENEEA, per germline. The CDR3 loop is CASSLGGGAGSKAFF. The CDR3, as DNA: TGTGCCAGCAGCTTAGGAGGGGGCGCAGGTAGCAAAGCTTTCTTT.

The chain recombines TRBV28 with TRBJ1-5; possible D gene TRBD1, 5 bases. This CDR3 has 16 residues. In germline, CDR1 is MDHEN, CDR2 SYDVKM. Between the trimmed V and J ends, which lost 6 bases and 2 bases, there was a span of 17 bases. The CDR3 reads CASRQTPGLGNQPQHF. The CDR3 bases are TGTGCCAGCAGACAAACTCCAGGGTTGGGCAATCAGCCCCAGCATTTT.